These T cell receptor beta chains were read from a single sample in a study of regulatory T cells in long-lasting Graves disease. TCRdb used MiXCR to reprocess the multiplex PCR reads, holding one entry per CDR3 protein. The sample shows around 500,000 distinct CDR3 sequences, 9.5% to 15% of them seen only once. This sample was shared with a second study, whose subject was T cells in Graves' hyperthyroidism and ophthalmopathy.

Sequenced here: peripheral blood mononuclear cells (PBMCs), sampled at new diagnosis, from a patient treated with antithyroid drugs. Every receptor here comes from a woman aged 25 to 45 with Graves disease. Each CDR3 is given with its conserved first and last residue. A D gene is named only where the DNA matches it firmly. Clone size is shown for a subset of rows, as once, few, many or a class of expanded clone.

v_call	clone_size	d_call	j_call	cdr3_nt	cdr3_aa
TRBV10-3	many	TRBD2	TRBJ2-1	TGTGCCATCAGTGACCTAGCGGGAGACTCCTACAATGAGCAGTTCTTC	CAISDLAGDSYNEQFF
TRBV12-3/TRBV12-4	many	TRBD1	TRBJ1-2	TGTGCCAGCAGTTTAGGGGACAGCGCCTTTGGCTACACCTTC	CASSLGDSAFGYTF
TRBV6-1	few	.	TRBJ2-1	TGTGCCAGCAGTGATGAGAGCTCCTACAATGAGCAGTTCTTC	CASSDESSYNEQFF
TRBV19	many	.	TRBJ1-2	TGTGCCAGTAGTATAGGACAGTTCGGCTATGGCTACACCTTC	CASSIGQFGYGYTF
TRBV28	.	.	TRBJ1-5	TGTGCCAGCAGCTACACAAACCGAGGGACCCAGCATTTT	CASSYTNRGTQHF
TRBV9	.	TRBD2	TRBJ2-3	TGTGCCAGCAGCCCAACAGGGGCTAGCGGGAAAGATACGCAGTATTTT	CASSPTGASGKDTQYF
TRBV18	few	TRBD1	TRBJ1-2	TGTGCCAGCTCACCCCAGGGGGACATTCATGGCTACACCTTC	CASSPQGDIHGYTF
TRBV30	few	.	TRBJ2-7	TGTGCCTGGGATACAGAATTTGTGGACGAGCAGTACTTC	CAWDTEFVDEQYF
TRBV2	many	.	TRBJ2-2	TGTGCCAGTGATATCTCAGGTTACACCGGGGAGCTGTTTTTT	CASDISGYTGELFF
TRBV29-1	many	.	TRBJ1-3	TGCAGCGTCCGGACCTCGGGAGGAAACACCATATATTTT	CSVRTSGGNTIYF